The 32 T cell receptor beta chains given below trace back to one sample, sequenced in a study of T cell clonality in common variable immunodeficiency. Libraries were prepared by immunoSEQ multiplex PCR; TCRdb keeps only in-frame clonotypes and omits some of them. Recorded here are approximately 81,000 clones, none singletons. Sequencing was performed on peripheral blood mononuclear cells. These receptors were collected from a person between 18 and 70 years old in good health.

This clone was found many times. CDR3 sequence: CSAKGVSSYEQYF. Partial CDR3 DNA: TGCAGTGCCAAGGGGGTCAGCTCCTACGAG. The rearrangement uses TRBV20-1 and TRBJ2-7; tentative D call: TRBD1 (6 bases). The sequenced fragment ends 3 residues before the CDR3 boundary, so the rest is inferred from the germline J gene. Trimming shortened V by 6 bases and J by 0 bases, and 12 bases separated the two germline ends. The CDR3 is 13 residues long. Germline CDR1 DFQATT, CDR2 SNEGSKA (reference sequence).

This clone was seen many times. One end of the junction does not line up with germline, which may come from a read error. From the germline J gene comes the end of the CDR3, since the read stops 3 residues before it. The V call is TRBV6-1, the J call TRBJ1-3, with a weak D call TRBD1 (5 bases). The CDR3 totals 16 residues. The germline gives CDR1 MNHNS, CDR2 SASEGT. The sequenced part of the CDR3 DNA is TGTGCCAGCACTGAAGACAGATCAGGCTCTGGAAACACC. This encodes CASTEDRSGSGNT. The full CDR3 protein is CASTEDRSGSGNTIYF.

This clone appeared many times. The read ends 3 residues early relative to the CDR3; the germline J gene fills the gap. The chain uses TRBV5-6 and TRBJ1-2; 8 nucleotides line up with TRBD1. Germline CDR1 SGHDT, CDR2 YYEEEE. This CDR3 spans 15 amino acids. The ends lost 2 bases at V and 0 bases at J; junction bases unmatched: 3. The chain's CDR3 is CASSFGQGSNYGYTF. The part of the CDR3 DNA that was read is TGTGCCAGCAGCTTTGGACAGGGTTCTAACTATGGC.

This clone was detected many times. The read ends 3 residues before the CDR3 terminus; that terminus is restored from the germline J gene. The V call is TRBV14, the J call TRBJ2-1; D gene ambiguous. V dropped 4 bases and J dropped 6 bases, with 16 bases sitting between them. CDR1 and CDR2 (germline): SGHDN, FVKESK. This CDR3 is built from 15 residues. CDR3 loop: CASSLHILPGNEQFF. The sequenced part of the CDR3 DNA is TGTGCCAGCAGCCTTCACATCCTCCCGGGCAATGAG.

The sample holds many counts of this clone. The read finishes 3 residues shy of the CDR3 end, and the germline J gene is used to complete it. The gene calls are TRBV28 and TRBJ2-7; a weak D match, TRBD2 (6 bases). The length of the CDR3 is 16 residues. CDR1 and CDR2 (germline): MDHEN, SYDVKM. V lost 6 bases to trimming and J lost 3 bases, with 21 bases between them. CDR3 loop: CASSPVGLVVVYEQYF. The covered CDR3 bases are TGTGCCAGCAGCCCGGTGGGACTTGTGGTAGTCTACGAG.

This clone was counted many times. The read comes to an end 3 residues before the CDR3 does, leaving the germline J gene to fill in the end. V and J are TRBV19 and TRBJ2-5; TRBD2 agrees at 9 bases. V dropped 3 bases and J dropped 2; count of bases not matched to a gene: 4. Germline V gene lookup returns CDR1 LNHDA and CDR2 SQIVND (reference sequence). This CDR3 has 15 amino acids. The part of the CDR3 DNA that was read is TGTGCCAGTAGTATGTTGCGGGAGGGACAAGAGACC. Protein: CASSMLREGQET. The complete CDR3 reads CASSMLREGQETQYF.

The sample holds many counts of this clone. The CDR3 end is not reached by the read, which stops 3 residues before it; the germline J gene fills it in. The rearrangement links TRBV7-6 to TRBJ2-5; perhaps TRBD2 as D (5 bases). V lost 4 bases and J lost 1, with 16 bases in between. Germline values: CDR1 SGHVS, CDR2 FNYEAQ. The CDR3 has 16 amino acids. CDR3 DNA (partial): TGTGCCAGCAGCTATTACTCGTTGAGCGGCCAAGAGACC. Translated, it gives CASSYYSLSGQET. The full-length CDR3 reads as CASSYYSLSGQETQYF.

In its sample, this clone was seen many times. Sequencing ends 3 residues short of the CDR3 end; the germline J gene provides the rest. This rearrangement joins TRBV29-1 to TRBJ2-3; TRBD2 matches at 9 bases. The germline CDR1 and CDR2 sequences are SQVTM and ANQGSEA. With 0 bases clipped from V and 5 bases from J, the junction kept 12 bases outside the gene matches. This CDR3 is 17 amino acids long. CDR3 region: CSVEDPSGTGSEDTQYF. The sequenced CDR3 bases are TGCAGCGTTGAAGACCCTAGCGGGACGGGCTCAGAAGATACG.

This clone has a count of ten or more. The read ends 3 residues before the CDR3 terminus; that terminus is restored from the germline J gene. V gene TRBV20-1 combines with J gene TRBJ2-7; D is possibly TRBD1 (5 bases). V gave up 2 bases and J gave up 2 bases, with 13 bases separating them. Germline CDR1 reads DFQATT; CDR2 reads SNEGSKA (reference sequence). CDR3 length: 14 amino acids. Partial CDR3 DNA: TGCAGTGCTAGATGGCGACAGAGAGCCTACGAG. This translates into CSARWRQRAYE. The entire CDR3 reads CSARWRQRAYEQYF.

This clone was seen many times. Coverage ceases 3 residues before the CDR3 finishes, and the germline J gene fills in the end. The chain is built from TRBV7-3 and TRBJ1-1; weak D call: TRBD1 (6 bases). Looked up from germline, CDR1 is SGHTA and CDR2 is FQGTGA. The CDR3 contains 13 residues. CDR3: CASSPIPGTEAFF. CDR3 DNA (partial): TGTGCCAGCAGCCCCATCCCCGGGACAGAA.

This clone was counted many times. The CDR3 end lies 3 residues beyond the end of the read and is filled in from the germline J gene. V is TRBV5-1 and J is TRBJ2-3, with D uncertain. V lost 0 bases to trimming and J lost 6 bases, with 5 bases between them. The V gene's germline CDR1 is SGHRS and CDR2 YFSETQ. This CDR3 has 12 amino acids. The chain's CDR3 is CASSLEGDTQYF. The CDR3 DNA, read in part, is TGCGCCAGCAGCTTGGAAGGTGATACG. Full variable domain (outside the CDR3, taken from reference TRBV5-1 and TRBJ2-3): KAGVTQTPRYLIKTRGQQVTLSCSPISGHRSVSWYQQTPGQGLQFLFEYFSETQRNKGNFPGRFSGRQFSNSRSEMNVSTLELGDSALYLCASSLEGDTQYFGPGTRLTVL.

In its sample, this clone was seen many times. The read falls 3 residues short of the CDR3 end, and the missing part is taken from the germline J gene. Within the sample, other DNA sequences also encode this same CDR3. The rearrangement joins TRBV19 to TRBJ2-7, with 8 bases aligning to TRBD2. V shed 6 bases and J 4 bases; nucleotides not matched to a gene: 11. The germline CDR1 and CDR2 sequences are LNHDA and SQIVND (reference sequence). This CDR3 is built from 15 residues. CDR3 amino acids: CASSPRTGGAYEQYF. The CDR3 DNA, read in part, is TGTGCCAGTAGCCCTCGGACCGGGGGGGCTTACGAG.

As for this clone: It may be a read error: a sequence one base away is much more abundant. The read ends 3 residues shy of where the CDR3 ends; the end is completed using the germline J gene. Within the sample, other DNA sequences also encode this same CDR3. The chain carries TRBV2 and TRBJ2-1; D might be TRBD1 (5 bases). The CDR3 has 15 residues. Germline V gene sequence: CDR1 SNHLY, CDR2 FYNNEI. V was cut by 7 bases and J by 1 base, with 14 bases left in between. Partial CDR3 DNA: TGTGCCAGCACTAAGGGGCAGGTATCCTACAATGAG. Residues: CASTKGQVSYNE. Given in full, the CDR3 is CASTKGQVSYNEQFF. The variable domain in full, completed from reference TRBV2 and TRBJ2-1, reads EPEVTQTPSHQVTQMGQEVILRCVPISNHLYFYWYRQILGQKVEFLVSFYNNEISEKSEIFDDQFSVERPDGSNFTLKIRSTKLEDSAMYFCASTKGQVSYNEQFFGPGTRLTVL.

This clone was found many times. The CDR3 end falls 3 residues outside the read, so it is completed with the germline J gene. The V gene is TRBV6-2 or TRBV6-3, the J gene TRBJ2-5; 9 positions agree with TRBD1. CDR3 length: 15 amino acids. CDR1 and CDR2 (germline): MNHEY, SVGEGT. V was clipped by 6 bases and J by 2 bases; unmatched bases: 7. Incomplete CDR3 DNA: TGTGCCAGCAGCCACGGACAGGGGAGGCAAGAGACC. Protein sequence: CASSHGQGRQET. The CDR3, in full, reads CASSHGQGRQETQYF.

In this sample, this clone turned up many times. The read finishes 3 residues shy of the CDR3 end, and the germline J gene is used to complete it. The chain recombines TRBV20-1 with TRBJ1-2; perhaps TRBD1 as D (5 bases). Trimming removed 3 bases at V and 2 bases at J, with 22 bases between. The CDR3 has 17 amino acids. Germline V gene data show CDR1 as DFQATT and CDR2 as SNEGSKA (reference sequence). The sequenced CDR3 bases are TGCAGTGCTAGCCCTGGGCGGGGCGGGGGACGGAACTATGGC. It translates to CSASPGRGGGRNYG. The CDR3 reads in full as CSASPGRGGGRNYGYTF.

This clone was observed at least ten times. Read coverage stops 3 residues before the CDR3 terminus; the germline J gene supplies the remainder. The chain carries TRBV7-9 and TRBJ2-7; D gene uncertain. CDR1 is SEHNR, CDR2 FQNEAQ, per germline (reference sequence). Trimming pared 2 bases from V and 5 bases from J, leaving 7 bases between. CDR3 size: 12 residues. CDR3 region: CASSLSPHEQYF. The CDR3 DNA, read in part, is TGTGCCAGCAGCTTATCTCCCCACGAG.

This clone came up many times. The read ends 3 residues before the CDR3 terminus; that terminus is restored from the germline J gene. The V call is TRBV29-1, the J call TRBJ2-3; 10 bases are shared with TRBD2. Germline lookup yields CDR1 SQVTM and CDR2 ANQGSEA. Losses at the gene ends were 0 bases for V and 3 bases for J; bases not matched to a gene: 6. The CDR3 contains 16 residues. The CDR3 sequence is CSVEELAGVRTDTQYF. The CDR3 DNA, read in part, is TGCAGCGTTGAAGAGCTAGCGGGAGTTAGGACAGATACG.

Ten or more counts support this clone. The read falls 3 residues short of the CDR3 end, and the missing part is taken from the germline J gene. The V and J genes are TRBV5-5 and TRBJ1-1; D perhaps matches TRBD1 (5 bases). CDR1 and CDR2 (germline): SGHKS, YYEKEE (reference sequence). Trimming removed 4 bases at V and 5 bases at J, with 15 bases between. The CDR3 sequence is 14 residues long. The CDR3 reads CASSETQGWTEAFF. The part of the CDR3 DNA that was read is TGTGCCAGCAGCGAAACCCAGGGATGGACTGAA.

Many counts were recorded for this clone. The CDR3 goes on 3 residues after the read ends, and that part is filled in from the germline J gene. The chain joins TRBV7-2 to TRBJ1-4; 7 bases match TRBD1. The CDR3 extends over 15 amino acids. V lost 1 base, J lost 8 bases, and 7 bases stayed unmatched. Germline V lookup: CDR1 SGHTA, CDR2 FQGNSA. The CDR3 loop is CASSLGGTVEEKLFF. The CDR3 DNA, read in part, is TGTGCCAGCAGCTTAGGGGGGACAGTTGAAGAAAAA.

This clone was counted at least ten times. The read ends 3 residues early relative to the CDR3; the germline J gene fills the gap. V is TRBV12-3 or TRBV12-4 and J is TRBJ2-7; D is ambiguous. Trimming took 3 bases from V and 1 from J, leaving 10 bases between them. This CDR3 has 14 amino acids. CDR3 DNA, as far as it was read: TGTGCCAGCAGTTTGGCAGGCCCTTCCTACGAG. This sequence encodes CASSLAGPSYE. In full, the CDR3 reads CASSLAGPSYEQYF.

This clone has ten or more counts. This CDR3 is CASSSLIHEQFF. The CDR3 bases that were read are TGTGCCAGCAGCTCACTTATCCATGAG. The chain employs TRBV5-6 and TRBJ2-1; no definite D call. Read coverage stops 3 residues before the CDR3 terminus; the germline J gene supplies the remainder. V lost 3 bases, J lost 8 bases, and 9 bases lay in between. Germline V gives CDR1 SGHDT, CDR2 YYEEEE. The CDR3 consists of 12 residues. The full variable domain, completed using reference TRBV5-6 and TRBJ2-1, is DAGVTQSPTHLIKTRGQQVTLRCSPKSGHDTVSWYQQALGQGPQFIFQYYEEEERQRGNFPDRFSGHQFPNYSSELNVNALLLGDSALYLCASSSLIHEQFFGPGTRLTVL.

This clone has at least ten counts. The sequence runs out 3 residues before the end of the CDR3; the remainder is reconstructed from the germline J gene. The genes are TRBV19 and TRBJ2-6, with 7 bases that match TRBD1. With 9 bases clipped from V and 1 base from J, the junction kept 9 bases outside the gene matches. The germline V gene encodes CDR1 LNHDA and CDR2 SQIVND (reference sequence). The CDR3 runs 16 residues. CDR3 sequence: CASSPGQRSGANVLTF. The covered CDR3 bases are TGTGCCAGCTCCCCGGGACAGAGATCTGGGGCCAACGTC.

This clone occurred many times. The read falls 3 residues short of the CDR3 end, and the missing part is taken from the germline J gene. The chain combines TRBV19 with TRBJ1-5; D remains ambiguous. Trimming shortened V by 4 bases and J by 5 bases, and 9 bases separated the two germline ends. Germline V gene data show CDR1 as LNHDA and CDR2 as SQIVND (reference sequence). The CDR3 is 13 amino acids. Incomplete CDR3 DNA: TGTGCCAGTAGTACTGGCAGAGATCAGCCC. It yields the protein CASSTGRDQP. The CDR3 as a whole reads CASSTGRDQPQHF.

This clone was counted many times. The read comes to an end 3 residues before the CDR3 does, leaving the germline J gene to fill in the end. This chain links TRBV7-2 with TRBJ2-3, with D unclear. From germline, CDR1 is SGHTA and CDR2 FQGNSA. The CDR3 length is 14 residues. V was cut by 5 bases and J by 1 base, with 10 bases left in between. The part of the CDR3 DNA that was read is TGTGCCAGCAGCCCCCAGAGTGGCACAGATACG. Translating it yields CASSPQSGTDT. The entire CDR3 protein reads CASSPQSGTDTQYF.

In this sample, this clone turned up many times. The CDR3 end lies 3 residues beyond the end of the read and is filled in from the germline J gene. V gene TRBV5-1 combines with J gene TRBJ2-7; 11 bases match TRBD2. Losses at the gene ends were 4 bases for V and 2 bases for J; bases not matched to a gene: 11. Germline lookup yields CDR1 SGHRS and CDR2 YFSETQ. The length of the CDR3 is 17 residues. The CDR3 loop reads CASSPGLAGGPPYEQYF. The sequenced part of the CDR3 DNA is TGCGCCAGCAGCCCTGGGCTAGCGGGAGGTCCCCCCTACGAG.

This clone was recorded a few times. The read ends 3 residues before the CDR3 terminus; that terminus is restored from the germline J gene. J is TRBJ2-7 and V is TRBV20-1, with 10 positions matching TRBD2. Germline loops: CDR1 DFQATT, CDR2 SNEGSKA (reference sequence). The CDR3 contains 13 residues. J lost 6 bases, V lost 1 base, and 3 bases had no gene match. The part of the CDR3 DNA that was read is TGCAGTGCTAGAGTTAGCGGGAGGCTCGAG. Translating it yields CSARVSGRLE. The full CDR3 is CSARVSGRLEQYF.

This clone appeared many times. The observed sequence ends 3 residues before the CDR3 terminus, with the missing tail filled in from the germline J gene. This rearrangement joins TRBV6-2 or TRBV6-3 to TRBJ2-1; 11 positions agree with TRBD2. The CDR3 is 13 residues long. CDR1 is MNHEY, CDR2 SVGEGT, per germline. V lost 6 bases, J lost 9 bases, and 4 bases stayed unmatched. The CDR3 DNA, read in part, is TGTGCCAGCAGACTAGCGGGAGTCATTGAG. Its translation: CASRLAGVIE. The full CDR3 is CASRLAGVIEQFF.

This clone was seen ten or more times. The germline gene is not matched at one end of the junction; a read error may be the cause. The DNA ends 3 residues before the CDR3 does, and the rest of the CDR3 is filled in from the germline J gene. This chain connects TRBV20-1 to TRBJ2-2; 8 bases line up with TRBD1. Germline CDR1 and CDR2: DFQATT and SNEGSKA (reference sequence). This CDR3 has 13 amino acids. CDR3 loop: CRAGGQALGGLFF. Incomplete CDR3 DNA: TGCAGGGCAGGGGGACAGGCTTTAGGGGGG.

This clone occurred many times. Read coverage stops 3 residues before the CDR3 terminus; the germline J gene supplies the remainder. The chain is built from TRBV20-1 and TRBJ1-3, with D unclear. V lost 2 bases and J 0 bases, leaving 8 bases between the germline ends. Looked up from germline, CDR1 is DFQATT and CDR2 is SNEGSKA (reference sequence). The CDR3 has 14 amino acids. The sequenced CDR3 bases are TGCAGTGCTAGATTTCACAGCTCTGGAAACACC. It encodes CSARFHSSGNT. The whole CDR3 is CSARFHSSGNTIYF.

This clone was counted at least ten times. Coverage ceases 3 residues before the CDR3 finishes, and the germline J gene fills in the end. The chain couples TRBV2 to TRBJ2-2; tentatively, D is TRBD1 (6 bases). The CDR3 contains 15 residues. The V gene lost 5 bases and the J gene lost 10 bases, with 20 bases spanning the gap. Germline V gene data show CDR1 as SNHLY and CDR2 as FYNNEI. CDR3 residues: CASSTFGNRAEELFF. The covered CDR3 bases are TGTGCCAGCAGTACGTTTGGTAACAGGGCCGAGGAG.

The sample holds many counts of this clone. The CDR3 end lies 3 residues beyond the end of the read and is filled in from the germline J gene. This rearrangement joins TRBV7-8 to TRBJ2-5; maybe TRBD2 (5 bases). Germline V gene lookup returns CDR1 SGHVS and CDR2 FQNEAQ. Trimming took 0 bases from V and 2 from J, leaving 13 bases between them. The length of the CDR3 is 16 residues. This chain's CDR3 is CASSLAWASRQETQYF. The CDR3 bases that were read are TGTGCCAGCAGCTTAGCTTGGGCTAGCAGACAAGAGACC.

This clone has a count of ten or more. The read is 3 residues too short to cover the CDR3 end, so that end is filled in from the germline J gene. The chain has TRBV3-1 (or the pseudogene TRBV3-2) and TRBJ2-1; D perhaps matches TRBD2 (5 bases). Germline-derived CDR1 and CDR2 are LGHDT and YNNKEL (reference sequence). The V end was cut by 1 base, the J end by 9 bases, with 13 bases between. The CDR3 is made up of 14 amino acids. CDR3 sequence: CASSQVSYRGEQFF. Incomplete CDR3 DNA: TGTGCCAGCAGCCAAGTCTCCTATCGGGGTGAG.